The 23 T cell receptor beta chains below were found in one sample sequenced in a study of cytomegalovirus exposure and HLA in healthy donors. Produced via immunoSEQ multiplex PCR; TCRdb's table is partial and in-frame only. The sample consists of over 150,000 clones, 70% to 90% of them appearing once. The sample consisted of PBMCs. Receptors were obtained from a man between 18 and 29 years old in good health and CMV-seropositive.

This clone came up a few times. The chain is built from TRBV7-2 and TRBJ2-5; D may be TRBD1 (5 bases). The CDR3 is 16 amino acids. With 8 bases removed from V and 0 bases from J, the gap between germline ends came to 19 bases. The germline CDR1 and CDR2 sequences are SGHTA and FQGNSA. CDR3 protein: CASSLVGLIHQETQYF. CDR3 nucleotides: TGTGCCAGCTCCCTTGTGGGGCTAATACACCAAGAGACCCAGTACTTC.

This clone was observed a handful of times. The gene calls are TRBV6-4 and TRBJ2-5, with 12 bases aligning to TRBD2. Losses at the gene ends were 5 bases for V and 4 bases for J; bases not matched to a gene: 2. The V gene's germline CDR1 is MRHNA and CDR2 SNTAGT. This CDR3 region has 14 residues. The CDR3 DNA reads TGTGCCAGCAGTCGACTAGCGGGGGTAGAGACCCAGTACTTC. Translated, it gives CASSRLAGVETQYF.

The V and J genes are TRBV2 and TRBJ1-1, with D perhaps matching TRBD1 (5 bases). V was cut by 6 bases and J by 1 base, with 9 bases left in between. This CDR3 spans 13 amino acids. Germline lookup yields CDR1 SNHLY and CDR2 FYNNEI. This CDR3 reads CASRDIPNTEAFF. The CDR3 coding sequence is TGTGCCAGCAGGGACATCCCGAACACTGAAGCTTTCTTT.

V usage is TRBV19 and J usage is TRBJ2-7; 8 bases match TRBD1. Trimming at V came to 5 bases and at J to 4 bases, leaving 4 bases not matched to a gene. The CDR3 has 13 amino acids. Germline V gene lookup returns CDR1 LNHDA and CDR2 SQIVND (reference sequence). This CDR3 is CASSPGQDYEQYF. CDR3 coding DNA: TGTGCCAGTAGTCCGGGACAGGATTACGAGCAGTACTTC.

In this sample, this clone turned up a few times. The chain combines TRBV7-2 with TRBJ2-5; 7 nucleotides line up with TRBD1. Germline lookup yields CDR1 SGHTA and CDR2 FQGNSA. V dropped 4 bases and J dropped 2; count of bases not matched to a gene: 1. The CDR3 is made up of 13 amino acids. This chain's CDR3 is CASSSGQQETQYF. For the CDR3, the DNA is TGTGCCAGCAGCTCGGGACAGCAAGAGACCCAGTACTTC.

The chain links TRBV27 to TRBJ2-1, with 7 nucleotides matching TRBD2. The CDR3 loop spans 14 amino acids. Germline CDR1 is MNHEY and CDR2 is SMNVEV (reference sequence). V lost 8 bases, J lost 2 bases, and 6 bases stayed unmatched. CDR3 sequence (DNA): TGTGCCAGCGGCATGGGGGGGGCCTACAATGAGCAGTTCTTC. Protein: CASGMGGAYNEQFF.

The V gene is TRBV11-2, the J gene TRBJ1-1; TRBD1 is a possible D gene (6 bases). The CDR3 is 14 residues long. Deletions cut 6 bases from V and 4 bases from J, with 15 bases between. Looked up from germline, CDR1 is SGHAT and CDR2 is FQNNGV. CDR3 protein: CASRHGGLGTEAFF. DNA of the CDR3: TGTGCCAGCAGGCACGGGGGGCTGGGCACTGAAGCTTTCTTT.

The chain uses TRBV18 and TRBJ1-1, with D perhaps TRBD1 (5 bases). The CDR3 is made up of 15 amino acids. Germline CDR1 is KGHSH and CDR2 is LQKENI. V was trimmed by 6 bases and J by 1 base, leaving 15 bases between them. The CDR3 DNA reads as TGTGCCAGCTCCCCGGCAGGGTGGGAGAACACTGAAGCTTTCTTT. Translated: CASSPAGWENTEAFF.

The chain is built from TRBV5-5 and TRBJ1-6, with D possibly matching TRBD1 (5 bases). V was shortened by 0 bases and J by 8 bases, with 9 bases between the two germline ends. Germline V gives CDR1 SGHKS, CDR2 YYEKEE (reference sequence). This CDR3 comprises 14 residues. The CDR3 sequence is CASSLVREDSPLHF. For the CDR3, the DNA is TGTGCCAGCAGCTTGGTCAGGGAGGATTCACCCCTCCACTTT.

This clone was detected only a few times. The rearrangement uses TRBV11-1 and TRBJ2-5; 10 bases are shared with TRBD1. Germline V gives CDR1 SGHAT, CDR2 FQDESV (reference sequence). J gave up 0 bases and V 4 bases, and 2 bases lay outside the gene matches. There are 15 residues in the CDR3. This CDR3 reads CASSSGTGDQETQYF. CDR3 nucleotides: TGTGCCAGCAGCTCTGGGACAGGGGACCAAGAGACCCAGTACTTC.

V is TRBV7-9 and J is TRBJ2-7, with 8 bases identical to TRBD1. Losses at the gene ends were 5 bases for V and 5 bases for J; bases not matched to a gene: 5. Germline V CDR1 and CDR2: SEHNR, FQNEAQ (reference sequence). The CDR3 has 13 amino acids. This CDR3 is CASSELDRDEQYF. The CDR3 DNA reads TGTGCCAGCAGCGAGCTGGACAGGGACGAGCAGTACTTC.

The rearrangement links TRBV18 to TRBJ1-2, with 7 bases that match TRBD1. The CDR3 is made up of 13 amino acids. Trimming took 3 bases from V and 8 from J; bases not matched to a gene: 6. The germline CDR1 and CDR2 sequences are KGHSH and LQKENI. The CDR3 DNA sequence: TGTGCCAGCTCACCCTTGGACAGGCAAGGCTACACCTTC. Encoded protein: CASSPLDRQGYTF. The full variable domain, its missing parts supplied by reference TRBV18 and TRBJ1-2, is NAGVMQNPRHLVRRRGQEARLRCSPMKGHSHVYWYRQLPEEGLKFMVYLQKENIIDESGMPKERFSAEFPKEGPSILRIQQVVRGDSAAYFCASSPLDRQGYTFGSGTRLTVV.

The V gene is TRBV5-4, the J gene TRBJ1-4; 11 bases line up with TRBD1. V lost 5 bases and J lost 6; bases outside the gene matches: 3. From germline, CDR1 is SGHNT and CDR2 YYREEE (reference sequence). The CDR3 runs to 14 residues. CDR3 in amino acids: CASSRDRGDEKLFF. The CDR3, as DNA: TGTGCCAGCAGTCGGGACAGGGGGGATGAAAAACTGTTTTTT.

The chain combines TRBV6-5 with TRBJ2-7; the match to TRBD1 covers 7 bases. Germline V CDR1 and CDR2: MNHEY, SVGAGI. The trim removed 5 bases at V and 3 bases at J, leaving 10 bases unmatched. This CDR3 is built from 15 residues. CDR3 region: CASSPRERGHYEQYF. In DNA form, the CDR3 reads TGTGCCAGCAGTCCTAGGGAGAGGGGGCACTACGAGCAGTACTTC.

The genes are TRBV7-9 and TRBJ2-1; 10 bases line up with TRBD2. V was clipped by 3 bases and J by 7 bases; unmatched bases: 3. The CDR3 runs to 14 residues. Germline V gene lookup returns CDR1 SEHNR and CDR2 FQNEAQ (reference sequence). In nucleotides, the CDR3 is TGTGCCAGCAGCTTTACTAGCGGGGTTAATGAGCAGTTCTTC. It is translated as CASSFTSGVNEQFF.

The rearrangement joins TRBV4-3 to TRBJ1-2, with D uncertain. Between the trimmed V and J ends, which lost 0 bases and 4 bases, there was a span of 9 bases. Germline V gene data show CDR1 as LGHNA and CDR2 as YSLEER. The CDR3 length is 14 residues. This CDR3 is CASSQDGGPYGYTF. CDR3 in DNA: TGCGCCAGCAGCCAAGATGGAGGGCCCTATGGCTACACCTTC.

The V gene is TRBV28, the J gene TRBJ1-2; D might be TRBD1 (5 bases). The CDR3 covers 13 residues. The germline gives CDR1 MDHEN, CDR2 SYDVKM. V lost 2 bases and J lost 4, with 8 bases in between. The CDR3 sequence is CASSLGGGYGYTF. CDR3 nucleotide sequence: TGTGCCAGCAGTTTAGGGGGGGGCTATGGCTACACCTTC.

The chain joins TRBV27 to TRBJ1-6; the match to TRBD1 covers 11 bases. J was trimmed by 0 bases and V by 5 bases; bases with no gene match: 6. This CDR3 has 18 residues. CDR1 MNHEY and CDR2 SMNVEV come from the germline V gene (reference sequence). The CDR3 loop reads CASSTGQGAASYNSPLHF. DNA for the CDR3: TGTGCCAGCAGTACCGGACAGGGGGCGGCCTCCTATAATTCACCCCTCCACTTT.

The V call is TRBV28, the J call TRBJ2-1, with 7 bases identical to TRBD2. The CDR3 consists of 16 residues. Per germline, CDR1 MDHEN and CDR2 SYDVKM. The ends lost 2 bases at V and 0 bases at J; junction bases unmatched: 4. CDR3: CASSLVSSGSYNEQFF. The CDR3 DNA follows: TGTGCCAGCAGTTTAGTTTCTAGCGGCTCCTACAATGAGCAGTTCTTC.

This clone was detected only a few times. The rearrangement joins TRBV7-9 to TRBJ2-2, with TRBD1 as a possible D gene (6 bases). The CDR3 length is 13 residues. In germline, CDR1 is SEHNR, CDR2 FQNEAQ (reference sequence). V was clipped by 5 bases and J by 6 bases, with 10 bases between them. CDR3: CASSGRGAGELFF. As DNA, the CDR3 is TGTGCCAGCAGCGGCAGGGGAGCCGGGGAGCTGTTTTTT.

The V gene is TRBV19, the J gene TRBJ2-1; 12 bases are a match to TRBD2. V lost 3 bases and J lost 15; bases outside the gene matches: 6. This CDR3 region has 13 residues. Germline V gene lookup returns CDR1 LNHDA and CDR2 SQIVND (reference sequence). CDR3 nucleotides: TGTGCCAGTAGTATGGCTAGCGGGGGGGCCATGTTCTTC. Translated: CASSMASGGAMFF.

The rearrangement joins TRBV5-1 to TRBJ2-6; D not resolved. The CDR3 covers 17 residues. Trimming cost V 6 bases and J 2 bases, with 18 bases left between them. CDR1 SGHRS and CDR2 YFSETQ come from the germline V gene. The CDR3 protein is CASTKRDISPGANVLTF. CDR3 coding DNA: TGCGCCAGCACCAAGAGAGATATAAGCCCTGGGGCCAACGTCCTGACTTTC.

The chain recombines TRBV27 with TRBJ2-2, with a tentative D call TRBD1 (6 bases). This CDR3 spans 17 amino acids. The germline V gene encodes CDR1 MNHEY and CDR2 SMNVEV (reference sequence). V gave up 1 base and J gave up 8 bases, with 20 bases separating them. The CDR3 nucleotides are TGTGCCAGCAGTTTATTCGGATGGACCGGACAGTCGGGGGAGCTGTTTTTT. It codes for CASSLFGWTGQSGELFF.